This passage covers 20 T cell receptor beta chains from one sample sequenced in a study of blood T cell repertoires in COVID-19. Assay: immunoSEQ multiplex PCR; the TCRdb copy retains only in-frame clones and omits some. This sample carries some 250,000 clones, around 82% of them seen once, and the ten largest clones take approximately 6%. The specimen was peripheral blood. These TCRs come from a man aged 80 or over with acute or convalescent COVID-19.

The rearrangement links TRBV19 to TRBJ1-5, with TRBD1 identical over 8 bases. Germline V CDR1 and CDR2: LNHDA, SQIVND (reference sequence). The length of the CDR3 is 17 residues. V lost 3 bases and J lost 1; bases outside the gene matches: 8. Here the CDR3 reads CASSMLAPGGSNQPQHF. The CDR3 DNA is TGTGCCAGTAGTATGTTAGCGCCAGGGGGCAGCAATCAGCCCCAGCATTTT.

V gene TRBV2 combines with J gene TRBJ1-1; 9 bases are a match to TRBD1. V lost 6 bases to trimming and J lost 7 bases; unmatched junction nucleotides: 15. CDR3 size: 16 residues. Germline values: CDR1 SNHLY, CDR2 FYNNEI. CDR3 DNA: TGTGCCAGCAGCCCTGGACAGGGGTACTTGGGGAATGAAGCTTTCTTT. It specifies CASSPGQGYLGNEAFF.

The chain joins TRBV10-3 to TRBJ2-3; weak D call: TRBD1 (5 bases). With 11 bases removed from V and 3 bases from J, the gap between germline ends came to 15 bases. CDR3 length equals 13 residues. Germline V lookup: CDR1 ENHRY, CDR2 SYGVKD. CDR3 DNA: TGTGCCCTAAAGGAGCAGGGTACAGATACGCAGTATTTT. Its protein is CALKEQGTDTQYF.

The V call is TRBV30, the J call TRBJ1-1; the D is unclear. Germline-derived CDR1 and CDR2 are GTSNPN and SVGIG (reference sequence). This CDR3 contains 11 residues. V was shortened by 5 bases and J by 3 bases, with 7 bases between the two germline ends. CDR3 nucleotides: TGTGCCTGGGTTGCGGACACTGAAGCTTTCTTT. It translates to CAWVADTEAFF.

V gene TRBV7-9 combines with J gene TRBJ2-5; 9 nucleotides agree with TRBD1. The V segment lost 4 bases and the J segment 5 bases; nucleotides outside the gene matches: 8. CDR1 and CDR2 (germline): SEHNR, FQNEAQ (reference sequence). The CDR3 loop spans 15 amino acids. CDR3 amino acids: CASSSLQGAGETQYF. As DNA, the CDR3 is TGTGCCAGCAGCTCTTTACAGGGGGCAGGGGAGACCCAGTACTTC.

This CDR3 reads CASSLSRDQGYTF. CDR3 DNA: TGTGCCAGCAGTTTAAGCAGGGATCAAGGCTACACCTTC. V and J are TRBV12-3 or TRBV12-4 and TRBJ1-2, with D perhaps matching TRBD1 (5 bases). This CDR3 spans 13 amino acids. With 2 bases removed from V and 8 bases from J, the gap between germline ends came to 12 bases.

This clone has a handful of counts. This rearrangement joins TRBV5-6 to TRBJ1-5; D might be TRBD1 (6 bases). The V gene's germline CDR1 is SGHDT and CDR2 YYEEEE. Trimming removed 2 bases from V and 1 base from J, with 13 bases in between. There are 16 residues in the CDR3. The CDR3 DNA sequence: TGTGCCAGCAGCTTCTTCACAGGGAAAAGCAATCAGCCCCAGCATTTT. Translation gives CASSFFTGKSNQPQHF.

The chain links TRBV7-2 to TRBJ2-3; D is ambiguous. V shed 5 bases and J shed 8 bases, with 14 bases lying between them. In germline, CDR1 is SGHTA, CDR2 FQGNSA. The CDR3 covers 13 residues. As DNA, the CDR3 is TGTGCCAGCAGCCCAGACTCTCGGTCTACGCAGTATTTT. Encoded protein: CASSPDSRSTQYF.

This chain links TRBV5-6 with TRBJ1-4; D is possibly TRBD1 (5 bases). The CDR3 is made up of 16 amino acids. Trimming took off 4 bases at V and 5 bases at J, with 18 bases between the two ends. Per the germline V gene, CDR1 is SGHDT and CDR2 is YYEEEE. CDR3 sequence reads: CASSRVAGRGNEKLFF. The CDR3 nucleotides read TGTGCCAGCAGCCGGGTGGCGGGTCGGGGGAATGAAAAACTGTTTTTT.

The V and J genes are TRBV30 and TRBJ1-6, with no clear D. Trimming took 4 bases from V and 9 from J, leaving 19 bases between them. The CDR3 totals 15 residues. The germline gives CDR1 GTSNPN, CDR2 SVGIG (reference sequence). CDR3 bases: TGTGCCTGGACCCACCCCCCCGGTGGTTCTTCACCCCTCCACTTT. Protein product: CAWTHPPGGSSPLHF.

V is TRBV5-1 and J is TRBJ2-7; 10 nucleotides agree with TRBD1. CDR3 size: 17 residues. Germline V gene lookup returns CDR1 SGHRS and CDR2 YFSETQ. V dropped 5 bases and J dropped 3; count of bases not matched to a gene: 14. CDR3 DNA sequence: TGCGCCAGCAGAAGAACCTTTCTCGGGACAGGGGTCTACGAGCAGTACTTC. It specifies CASRRTFLGTGVYEQYF.

The chain links TRBV19 to TRBJ1-5; the D is unclear. The CDR3 runs 12 residues. Per the germline V gene, CDR1 is LNHDA and CDR2 is SQIVND (reference sequence). Trimming removed 1 base at V and 8 bases at J, with 6 bases between. CDR3 residues: CASSIGSKPQHF. The CDR3, as DNA: TGTGCCAGTAGTATAGGAAGCAAGCCCCAGCATTTT.

The V call is TRBV5-1, the J call TRBJ2-7; 9 bases agree with TRBD1. CDR1 SGHRS and CDR2 YFSETQ come from the germline V gene. The CDR3 has 13 amino acids. V trimming: 7 bases; J trimming: 3 bases; junction bases outside the gene matches: 5. The chain's CDR3 is CASSTGGNYEQYF. The CDR3 DNA follows: TGCGCCAGCTCGACAGGGGGTAACTACGAGCAGTACTTC.

This chain uses TRBV7-3 with TRBJ2-6; TRBD2 aligns across 11 bases. Unmatched junction bases numbered 0, after V lost 2 bases and J lost 0 bases. The CDR3 runs 17 residues. Germline loops: CDR1 SGHTA, CDR2 FQGTGA. The chain's CDR3 is CASSLLAGGSGANVLTF. The DNA for the CDR3 is TGTGCCAGCAGCTTACTAGCGGGAGGCTCTGGGGCCAACGTCCTGACTTTC.

The chain couples TRBV4-2 to TRBJ2-7, with 8 nucleotides matching TRBD2. Germline trimming cut 4 bases from V and 3 bases from J; bases unmatched to any gene: 8. The CDR3 is 15 residues long. CDR1 is LGHNA, CDR2 YNFKEQ, per germline. The CDR3 DNA reads TGTGCCAGCAGCCCTCAAGCGGGAGCGGGCTACGAGCAGTACTTC. It translates to CASSPQAGAGYEQYF.

V is TRBV6-5 and J is TRBJ1-1; D unclear. This CDR3 is 14 amino acids long. V was pared by 8 bases and J by 2 bases, with 15 bases between. Per the germline V gene, CDR1 is MNHEY and CDR2 is SVGAGI. CDR3 amino acids: CASFGSLGNTEAFF. Here the CDR3 DNA reads TGTGCCAGCTTTGGGTCGTTGGGCAACACTGAAGCTTTCTTT.

This chain links TRBV28 with TRBJ1-6; D gene ambiguous. Between the trimmed V and J ends, which lost 1 base and 10 bases, there was a span of 17 bases. The CDR3 length is 16 residues. Looked up from germline, CDR1 is MDHEN and CDR2 is SYDVKM. For the CDR3, the DNA is TGTGCCAGCAGTTTATCCCCGCCGGGGATCGGATCACCCCTCCACTTT. Residues: CASSLSPPGIGSPLHF. The full variable domain, in which reference TRBV28 and TRBJ1-6 provide the parts outside the CDR3, is DVKVTQSSRYLVKRTGEKVFLECVQDMDHENMFWYRQDPGLGLRLIYFSYDVKMKEKGDIPEGYSVSREKKERFSLILESASTNQTSMYLCASSLSPPGIGSPLHFGNGTRLTVT.

This clone was found a few times. This chain uses TRBV6-5 with TRBJ1-5; D uncertain. This CDR3 contains 15 residues. Germline-derived CDR1 and CDR2 are MNHEY and SVGAGI. V was clipped by 7 bases and J by 6 bases, with 19 bases between them. This chain's CDR3 is CASTPEGGKGQPQHF. DNA of the CDR3: TGTGCCAGCACCCCAGAGGGAGGGAAGGGTCAGCCCCAGCATTTT.

The rearrangement uses TRBV27 and TRBJ2-7, with TRBD1 matching 8 bases. From germline, CDR1 is MNHEY and CDR2 SMNVEV (reference sequence). The CDR3 spans 15 residues. J was trimmed by 0 bases and V by 6 bases; bases with no gene match: 7. The CDR3 bases are TGTGCCAGCAGGCAATACAGGGGGAGCTCCTACGAGCAGTACTTC. Its protein is CASRQYRGSSYEQYF.

This sequence joins TRBV19 and TRBJ1-2; a possible D gene is TRBD1 (5 bases). CDR1 and CDR2 (germline): LNHDA, SQIVND (reference sequence). V was trimmed by 7 bases and J by 6 bases, leaving 24 bases between them. CDR3 length: 16 residues. The CDR3 loop reads CASKGTTASRRNGYTF. For the CDR3, the DNA is TGTGCCAGTAAAGGTACGACAGCTTCGCGCAGGAATGGCTACACCTTC.